The present entry profiles one TCR beta chain with its context. Its specificity is not known. The CDR3 runs to 14 residues. Trimming took off 7 bases at V and 2 bases at J, with 14 bases between the two ends. Germline assignment: CDR1 MNHEY and CDR2 SVGAGI. This record belongs to a study of Ad26.COV2.S vaccination and SARS-CoV-2 variants. Study-level findings and limits: The TCR breadth and depth analyses may have understated or missed part of the total T cell responses.

Treatment of the sample: about 20 received Ad26.COV2.S at low or high dose, single or two shots; about 5 received placebo; per-sample allocation not given. The investigators took samples on day 63 after the first vaccine or placebo injection. Clones were sequenced by immunoSEQ multiplex PCR, and TCRdb holds only the in-frame ones, with some missing. The sample carries about 480,000 clones, around nine tenths recorded once. V and J are TRBV6-5 and TRBJ1-1, with D unclear. The TCR sequence derives from a person between 18 and 59 years old who received the Ad26.COV2.S COVID-19 vaccine or a placebo. The sample here was peripheral blood, taken in a trial of Ad26.COV2.S vaccine versus placebo. The CDR3 protein is CASMVGRVNTEAFF. The CDR3 nucleotides are TGTGCCAGCATGGTGGGTAGGGTTAACACTGAAGCTTTCTTT.